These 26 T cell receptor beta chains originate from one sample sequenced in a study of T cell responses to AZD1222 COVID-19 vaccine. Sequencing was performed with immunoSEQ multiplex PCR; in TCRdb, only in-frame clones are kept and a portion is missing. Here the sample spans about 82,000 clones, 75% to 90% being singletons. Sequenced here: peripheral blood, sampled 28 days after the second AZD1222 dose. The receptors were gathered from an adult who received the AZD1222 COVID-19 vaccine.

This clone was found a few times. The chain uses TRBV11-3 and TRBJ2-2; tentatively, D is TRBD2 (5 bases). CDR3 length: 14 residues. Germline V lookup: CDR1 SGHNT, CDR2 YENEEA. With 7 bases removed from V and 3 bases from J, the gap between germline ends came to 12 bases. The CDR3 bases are TGTGCCAGCACCCCCCCGGGATACACCGGGGAGCTGTTTTTT. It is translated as CASTPPGYTGELFF.

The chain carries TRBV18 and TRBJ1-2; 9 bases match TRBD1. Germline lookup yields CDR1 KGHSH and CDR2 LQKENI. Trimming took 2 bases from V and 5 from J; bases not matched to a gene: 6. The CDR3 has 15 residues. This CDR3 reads CASSPISTGGYGYTF. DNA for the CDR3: TGTGCCAGCTCACCAATTTCGACAGGGGGGTATGGCTACACCTTC.

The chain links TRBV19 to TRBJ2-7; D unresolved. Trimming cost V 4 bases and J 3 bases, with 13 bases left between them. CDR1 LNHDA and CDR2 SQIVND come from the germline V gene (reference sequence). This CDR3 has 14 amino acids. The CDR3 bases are TGTGCCAGTAGTACCTATCTAGGCAGCTACGAGCAGTACGTC. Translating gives CASSTYLGSYEQYV.

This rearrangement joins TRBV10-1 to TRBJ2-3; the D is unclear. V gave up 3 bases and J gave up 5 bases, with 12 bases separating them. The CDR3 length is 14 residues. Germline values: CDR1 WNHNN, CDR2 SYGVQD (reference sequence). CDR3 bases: TGCGCCAGCAGTGAACTCGCACCCCTAGATACGCAGTATTTT. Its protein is CASSELAPLDTQYF.

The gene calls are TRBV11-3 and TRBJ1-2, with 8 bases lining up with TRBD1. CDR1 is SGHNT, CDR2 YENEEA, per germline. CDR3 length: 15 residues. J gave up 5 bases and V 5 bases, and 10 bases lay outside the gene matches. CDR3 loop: CASSPGQGRIYGYTF. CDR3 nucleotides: TGTGCCAGCAGCCCTGGACAGGGAAGGATTTATGGCTACACCTTC.

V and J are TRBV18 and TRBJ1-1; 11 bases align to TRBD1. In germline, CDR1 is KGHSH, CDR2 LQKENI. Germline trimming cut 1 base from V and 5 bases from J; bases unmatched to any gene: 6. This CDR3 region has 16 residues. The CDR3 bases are TGTGCCAGCTCACCACGGACAGGGGGCGCGAGGACTGAAGCTTTCTTT. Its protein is CASSPRTGGARTEAFF.

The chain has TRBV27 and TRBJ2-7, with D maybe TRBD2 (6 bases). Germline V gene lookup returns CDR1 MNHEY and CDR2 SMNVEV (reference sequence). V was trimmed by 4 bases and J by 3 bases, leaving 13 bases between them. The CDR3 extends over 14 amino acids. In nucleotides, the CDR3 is TGTGCCAGCAGTTCGGGGGAATTACGCTACGAGCAGTACGTC. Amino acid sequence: CASSSGELRYEQYV.

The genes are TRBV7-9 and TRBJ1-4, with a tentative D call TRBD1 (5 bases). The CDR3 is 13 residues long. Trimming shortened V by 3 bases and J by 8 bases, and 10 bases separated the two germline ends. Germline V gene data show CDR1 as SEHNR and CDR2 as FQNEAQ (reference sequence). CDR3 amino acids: CASSLDEGEKLFF. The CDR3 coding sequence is TGTGCCAGCAGCTTGGATGAGGGGGAAAAACTGTTTTTT. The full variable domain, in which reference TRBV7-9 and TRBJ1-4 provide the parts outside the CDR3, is DTGVSQNPRHKITKRGQNVTFRCDPISEHNRLYWYRQTLGQGPEFLTYFQNEAQLEKSRLLSDRFSAERPKGSFSTLEIQRTEQGDSAMYLCASSLDEGEKLFFGSGTQLSVL.

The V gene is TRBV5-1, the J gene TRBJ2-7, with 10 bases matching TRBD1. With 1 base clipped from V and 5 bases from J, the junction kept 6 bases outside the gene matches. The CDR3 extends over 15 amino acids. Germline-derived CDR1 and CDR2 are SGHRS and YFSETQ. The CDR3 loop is CASSLLGTGVNEQYF. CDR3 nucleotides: TGCGCCAGCAGCTTGTTGGGGACAGGGGTTAACGAGCAGTACTTC.

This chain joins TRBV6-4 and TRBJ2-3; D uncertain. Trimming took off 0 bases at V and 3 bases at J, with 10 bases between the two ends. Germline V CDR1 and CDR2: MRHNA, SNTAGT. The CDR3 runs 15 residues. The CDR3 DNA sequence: TGTGCCAGCAGTGACTCAGGGTTAAGAACAGATACGCAGTATTTT. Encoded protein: CASSDSGLRTDTQYF.

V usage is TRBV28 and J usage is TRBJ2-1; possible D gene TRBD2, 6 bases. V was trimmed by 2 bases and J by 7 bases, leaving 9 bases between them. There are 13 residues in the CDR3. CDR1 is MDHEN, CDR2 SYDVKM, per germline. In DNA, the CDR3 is TGTGCCAGCAGTTTAGGCGGGATAAATGAGCAGTTCTTC. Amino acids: CASSLGGINEQFF.

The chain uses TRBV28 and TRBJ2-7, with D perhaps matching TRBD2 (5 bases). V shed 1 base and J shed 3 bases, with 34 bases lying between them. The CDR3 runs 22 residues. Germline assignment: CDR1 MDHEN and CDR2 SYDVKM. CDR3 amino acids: CASSLLGGSPTLVGRALYEQYF. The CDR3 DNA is TGTGCCAGCAGTTTATTAGGCGGGTCCCCGACGCTCGTAGGACGGGCTCTCTACGAGCAGTACTTC.

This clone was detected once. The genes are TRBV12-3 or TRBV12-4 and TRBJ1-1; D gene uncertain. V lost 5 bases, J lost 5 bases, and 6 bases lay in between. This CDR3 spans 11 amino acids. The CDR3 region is CASSKWTEAFF. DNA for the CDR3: TGTGCCAGCAGTAAATGGACTGAAGCTTTCTTT.

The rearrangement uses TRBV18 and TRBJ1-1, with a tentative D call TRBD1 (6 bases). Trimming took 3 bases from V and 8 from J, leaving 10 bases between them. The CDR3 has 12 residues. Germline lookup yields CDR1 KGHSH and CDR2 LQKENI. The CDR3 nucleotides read TGTGCCAGCTCACCGCAGGGGTCGGAAGCTTTCTTT. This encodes CASSPQGSEAFF.

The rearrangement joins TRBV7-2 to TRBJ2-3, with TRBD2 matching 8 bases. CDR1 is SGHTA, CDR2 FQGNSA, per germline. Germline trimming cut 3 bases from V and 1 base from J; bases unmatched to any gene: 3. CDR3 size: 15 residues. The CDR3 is CASSFKAGGTDTQYF. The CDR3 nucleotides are TGTGCCAGCAGCTTTAAAGCGGGAGGCACAGATACGCAGTATTTT.

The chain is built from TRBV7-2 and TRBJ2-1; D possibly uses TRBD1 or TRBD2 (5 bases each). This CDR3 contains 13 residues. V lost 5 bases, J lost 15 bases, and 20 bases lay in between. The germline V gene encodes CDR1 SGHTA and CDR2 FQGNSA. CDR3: CASSAMRAQVLFF. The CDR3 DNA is TGTGCCAGCAGCGCGATGAGGGCACAGGTACTGTTCTTC.

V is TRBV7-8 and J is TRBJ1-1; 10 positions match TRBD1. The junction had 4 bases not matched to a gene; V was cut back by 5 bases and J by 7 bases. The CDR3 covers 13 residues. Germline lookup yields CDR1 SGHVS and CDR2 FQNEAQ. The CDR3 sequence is CASSVGQGVEAFF. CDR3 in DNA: TGTGCCAGCAGCGTAGGACAGGGGGTTGAAGCTTTCTTT.

The CDR3 bases are TGTGCCAGCAGCCAAGATGCTAGCGGGCAGCAGTTCTTC. Residues: CASSQDASGQQFF. The chain couples TRBV3-1 (or the pseudogene TRBV3-2) to TRBJ2-1; 8 bases align to TRBD2. CDR1 and CDR2 from the germline V gene are LGHDT and YNNKEL (reference sequence). This CDR3 contains 13 residues. With V trimmed by 0 bases and J by 11 bases, 3 bases remained unmatched.

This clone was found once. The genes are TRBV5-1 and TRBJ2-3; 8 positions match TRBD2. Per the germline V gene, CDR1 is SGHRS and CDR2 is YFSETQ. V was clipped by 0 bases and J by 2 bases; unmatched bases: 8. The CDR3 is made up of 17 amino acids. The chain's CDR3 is CASSLARGGPNTDTQYF. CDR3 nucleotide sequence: TGCGCCAGCAGCTTGGCCCGGGGGGGCCCTAACACAGATACGCAGTATTTT.

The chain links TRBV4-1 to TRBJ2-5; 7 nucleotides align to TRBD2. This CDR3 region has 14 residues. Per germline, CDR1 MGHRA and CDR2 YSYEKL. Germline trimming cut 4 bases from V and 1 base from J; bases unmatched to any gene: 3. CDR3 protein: CASSRGGSQETQYF. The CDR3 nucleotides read TGCGCCAGCAGCCGCGGGGGTTCCCAAGAGACCCAGTACTTC.

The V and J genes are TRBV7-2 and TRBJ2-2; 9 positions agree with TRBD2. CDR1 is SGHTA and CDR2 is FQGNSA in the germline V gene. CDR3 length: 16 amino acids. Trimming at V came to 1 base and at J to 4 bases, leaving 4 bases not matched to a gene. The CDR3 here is CASSLDSGSPTGELFF. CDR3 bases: TGTGCCAGCAGCTTAGATAGCGGGAGCCCCACCGGGGAGCTGTTTTTT.

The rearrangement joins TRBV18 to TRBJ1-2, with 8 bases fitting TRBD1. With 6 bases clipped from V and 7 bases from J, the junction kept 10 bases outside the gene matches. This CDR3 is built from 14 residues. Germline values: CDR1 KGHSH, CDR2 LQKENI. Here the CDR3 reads CASSSTGQVFGYTF. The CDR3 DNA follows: TGTGCCAGCTCCTCTACGGGACAGGTCTTTGGCTACACCTTC.

The CDR3 DNA reads TGTGCCAGCAGCGATAGAAACTCCCCTATCCCCCAGTACTTC. Its translation is CASSDRNSPIPQYF. This chain uses TRBV2 with TRBJ2-5; D remains ambiguous. The CDR3 totals 14 residues. Germline V gene data show CDR1 as SNHLY and CDR2 as FYNNEI. V was cut by 6 bases and J by 9 bases, with 20 bases left in between.

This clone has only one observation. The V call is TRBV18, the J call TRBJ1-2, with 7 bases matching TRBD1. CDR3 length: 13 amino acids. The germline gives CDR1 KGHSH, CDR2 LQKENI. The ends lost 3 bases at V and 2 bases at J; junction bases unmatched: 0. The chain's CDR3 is CASSPDRNYGYTF. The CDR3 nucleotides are TGTGCCAGCTCACCGGACAGGAACTATGGCTACACCTTC. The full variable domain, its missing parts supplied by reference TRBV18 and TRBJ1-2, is NAGVMQNPRHLVRRRGQEARLRCSPMKGHSHVYWYRQLPEEGLKFMVYLQKENIIDESGMPKERFSAEFPKEGPSILRIQQVVRGDSAAYFCASSPDRNYGYTFGSGTRLTVV.

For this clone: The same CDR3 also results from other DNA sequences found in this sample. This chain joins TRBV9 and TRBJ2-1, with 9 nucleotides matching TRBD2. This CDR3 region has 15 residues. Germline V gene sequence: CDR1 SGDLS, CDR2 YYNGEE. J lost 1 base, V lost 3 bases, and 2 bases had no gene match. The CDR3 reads CASSETSGSYNEQFF. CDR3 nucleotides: TGTGCCAGCAGCGAGACTAGCGGATCCTACAATGAGCAGTTCTTC.

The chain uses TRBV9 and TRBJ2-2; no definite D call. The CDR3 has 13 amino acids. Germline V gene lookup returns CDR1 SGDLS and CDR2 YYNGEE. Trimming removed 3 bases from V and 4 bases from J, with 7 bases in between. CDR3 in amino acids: CASSEAFTGELFF. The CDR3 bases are TGTGCCAGCAGCGAGGCTTTCACCGGGGAGCTGTTTTTT. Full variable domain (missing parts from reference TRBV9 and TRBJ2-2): DSGVTQTPKHLITATGQRVTLRCSPRSGDLSVYWYQQSLDQGLQFLIQYYNGEERAKGNILERFSAQQFPDLHSELNLSSLELGDSALYFCASSEAFTGELFFGEGSRLTVL.